One sample yielded the 27 T cell receptor beta chains listed below, sequenced in a study of T cells in women clearing cervical HPV infection. Sequencing was performed with immunoSEQ multiplex PCR; in TCRdb, only in-frame clones are kept and a portion is missing. Listed are 25,000 to 35,000 clones; 7.8% falls within the top ten. Sequenced sample: blood buffy coat. The receptors come from a woman between 18 and 69 years old with a cervical HPV16 infection that either progressed to CIN3+ or cleared (not recorded which).

The sequenced part of the CDR3 DNA is TGCAGCGTTAACAGGGGGCCCCGCACAGATACG. Amino acid sequence: CSVNRGPRTDT. The CDR3 as a whole reads CSVNRGPRTDTQYF. The chain carries TRBV29-1 and TRBJ2-3; 9 bases are shared with TRBD1. The read ends 3 residues early relative to the CDR3; the germline J gene fills the gap. CDR1 SQVTM and CDR2 ANQGSEA come from the germline V gene. After removal of 5 bases from V and 1 base from J, the junction contained 4 bases not matched to a gene. The CDR3 is made up of 14 amino acids.

The CDR3 sequence is CSALAGGQDTQYF. The DNA read from the CDR3 is TGCAGTGCACTAGCGGGGGGGCAAGATACG. V gene TRBV20-1 combines with J gene TRBJ2-3; 13 bases map to TRBD2. The read gets to within 3 residues of the CDR3 end, and the germline J gene fills in the rest. Germline CDR1 DFQATT, CDR2 SNEGSKA (reference sequence). After removal of 6 bases from V and 5 bases from J, the junction contained 2 bases not matched to a gene. The CDR3 is 13 amino acids.

CDR3 protein: CASSSGQGANDYTF. The part of the CDR3 DNA that was read is TGTGCCAGTAGTTCGGGACAGGGGGCGAACGAC. The gene calls are TRBV19 and TRBJ1-2; 12 bases map to TRBD1. The read halts 3 residues ahead of the CDR3 end, with the missing end drawn from the germline J gene. There are 14 residues in the CDR3. CDR1 is LNHDA, CDR2 SQIVND, per germline (reference sequence).

The CDR3 sequence is CASSKGQLNTEAFF. The DNA read from the CDR3 is TGTGCCAGCAGTAAGGGACAGTTGAACACTGAA. This chain joins TRBV2 and TRBJ1-1; 7 positions match TRBD1. The missing CDR3 end, 3 residues past where the read stops, is filled in from the germline J gene. Germline V lookup: CDR1 SNHLY, CDR2 FYNNEI. This CDR3 contains 14 residues. V was clipped by 5 bases and J by 0 bases; unmatched bases: 3.

To note about this clone: With the read ending 3 residues before the CDR3 end, the germline J gene is used to fill in that end. V gene TRBV7-6 combines with J gene TRBJ1-2; possible D gene TRBD1, 5 bases. The CDR3 totals 15 residues. The germline CDR1 and CDR2 sequences are SGHVS and FNYEAQ. CDR3: CASSSGLGLRDDYTF. Incomplete CDR3 DNA: TGTGCCAGCAGCTCGGGACTGGGACTGAGGGATGAC.

Concerning this clone: The read ends 3 residues before the CDR3 terminus; that terminus is restored from the germline J gene. This chain uses TRBV19 with TRBJ1-4, with 7 positions matching TRBD1. This CDR3 is built from 14 residues. After removal of 9 bases from V and 2 bases from J, the junction contained 6 bases not matched to a gene. Germline lookup yields CDR1 LNHDA and CDR2 SQIVND (reference sequence). The CDR3 loop is CASRQGFTNEKLFF. CDR3 DNA (partial): TGTGCCAGCCGACAGGGCTTTACTAATGAAAAA.

A remark on this clone: The CDR3 goes on 3 residues after the read ends, and that part is filled in from the germline J gene. This chain uses TRBV20-1 with TRBJ2-3, with 8 bases matching TRBD2. Germline CDR1 and CDR2: DFQATT and SNEGSKA (reference sequence). The CDR3 loop spans 14 amino acids. With V trimmed by 5 bases and J by 5 bases, 9 bases remained unmatched. CDR3 region: CSAAVREEEDTQYF. The sequenced CDR3 bases are TGCAGTGCTGCCGTGCGGGAGGAGGAAGATACG.

Details on this clone: The read stops 3 residues short of the end of the CDR3; the missing end is completed from the germline J gene. The chain carries TRBV2 and TRBJ1-5, with a tentative D call TRBD1 (5 bases). Germline V CDR1 and CDR2: SNHLY, FYNNEI. The CDR3 contains 16 residues. V was pared by 2 bases and J by 7 bases, with 18 bases between. The CDR3 sequence is CASSELGRGPDQPQHF. The covered CDR3 bases are TGTGCCAGCAGTGAATTGGGGCGGGGCCCGGACCAGCCC.

As to this clone: The read gets to within 3 residues of the CDR3 end, and the germline J gene fills in the rest. This chain uses TRBV19 with TRBJ1-1, with D tentatively TRBD1 (6 bases). Trimming took off 2 bases at V and 3 bases at J, with 7 bases between the two ends. Germline CDR1 reads LNHDA; CDR2 reads SQIVND (reference sequence). The CDR3 sequence is 13 residues long. CDR3 DNA (partial): TGTGCCAGTAGTATAAACAGGGACACTGAA. Amino acid sequence: CASSINRDTE. The entire CDR3 protein reads CASSINRDTEAFF.

With respect to this clone: The read falls 3 residues short of the CDR3 end, and the missing part is taken from the germline J gene. This chain connects TRBV2 to TRBJ2-3; TRBD2 is a possible D gene (6 bases). Per germline, CDR1 SNHLY and CDR2 FYNNEI. Trimming left V 7 bases short and J 4 bases short, with 12 bases between. This CDR3 has 13 residues. The DNA read from the CDR3 is TGTGCCAGCACCCAGGCTAGCGCAGATACG. Translated: CASTQASADT. The whole CDR3 is CASTQASADTQYF.

Turning to this clone: The CDR3 extends 3 residues past the end of the read, so its final part is completed from the germline J gene. Other DNA sequences from this sample encode an identical CDR3 as well. The chain employs TRBV7-2 and TRBJ2-7; no clear D. V was pared by 1 base and J by 3 bases, with 7 bases between. This CDR3 comprises 13 residues. Germline assignment: CDR1 SGHTA and CDR2 FQGNSA. The CDR3 reads CASSLGKLYEQYF. The CDR3 DNA, read in part, is TGTGCCAGCAGCTTAGGCAAACTCTACGAG. The whole variable domain, filled in from reference TRBV7-2 and TRBJ2-7, reads GAGVSQSPSNKVTEKGKDVELRCDPISGHTALYWYRQSLGQGLEFLIYFQGNSAPDKSGLPSDRFSAERTGGSVSTLTIQRTQQEDSAVYLCASSLGKLYEQYFGPGTRLTVT.

Remarks on this clone: The read comes to an end 3 residues before the CDR3 does, leaving the germline J gene to fill in the end. The chain uses TRBV13 and TRBJ2-1; TRBD2 matches 10 bases. Trimming at V came to 1 base and at J to 7 bases, leaving 7 bases not matched to a gene. This CDR3 comprises 16 residues. The germline V gene encodes CDR1 PRHDT and CDR2 FYEKMQ (reference sequence). The CDR3 bases that were read are TGTGCCAGCAGCTTAGCGGCTAGCGGGAGAGATAATGAG. It codes for CASSLAASGRDNE. In full, the CDR3 is CASSLAASGRDNEQFF.

Of note for this clone: The CDR3 extends 3 residues past the end of the read, so its final part is completed from the germline J gene. The V and J genes are TRBV19 and TRBJ2-7; weak D call: TRBD1 (8 bases). Trimming shortened V by 4 bases and J by 5 bases, and 15 bases separated the two germline ends. The length of the CDR3 is 14 residues. CDR1 and CDR2 (germline): LNHDA, SQIVND (reference sequence). CDR3 sequence reads: CASSTGQGGDEQYF. Incomplete CDR3 DNA: TGTGCCAGTAGTACCGGACAGGGAGGGGACGAG.

With regard to this clone: The read terminates 3 residues ahead of where the CDR3 ends, so the germline J gene completes it. The chain is built from TRBV19 and TRBJ1-1; D is unclear. This CDR3 spans 12 amino acids. Between the trimmed V and J ends, which lost 1 base and 7 bases, there was a span of 7 bases. CDR1 is LNHDA, CDR2 SQIVND, per germline (reference sequence). The CDR3 bases that were read are TGTGCCAGTAGTATAGCTCGGGGTGAA. It specifies CASSIARGE. In full, the CDR3 reads CASSIARGEAFF.

Turning to this clone: The read gets to within 3 residues of the CDR3 end, and the germline J gene fills in the rest. This sequence joins TRBV20-1 and TRBJ1-1; D perhaps matches TRBD1 (6 bases). CDR3 length equals 15 residues. The V end lost 2 bases, the J end lost 1 base, and 14 bases lay between the germline ends. Germline CDR1 DFQATT, CDR2 SNEGSKA (reference sequence). The DNA read from the CDR3 is TGCAGTGCTAGAAACAGGGACCTCCGGAACACTGAA. It is translated as CSARNRDLRNTE. The complete CDR3 reads CSARNRDLRNTEAFF.

Notes on this clone: The CDR3 end is not reached by the read, which stops 3 residues before it; the germline J gene fills it in. This chain joins TRBV19 and TRBJ2-3; 7 bases line up with TRBD2. Germline values: CDR1 LNHDA, CDR2 SQIVND (reference sequence). V was pared by 3 bases and J by 6 bases, with 6 bases of the junction left unmatched. The CDR3 spans 14 residues. CDR3 DNA, as far as it was read: TGTGCCAGTAGTATCCCGACTAGCCCCGATACG. Its translation is CASSIPTSPDT. In full, the CDR3 reads CASSIPTSPDTQYF.

Concerning this clone: The CDR3 is cut off 3 residues early in the read; its end comes from the germline J gene. This chain joins TRBV11-2 and TRBJ2-1; the match to TRBD2 covers 8 bases. Germline V gene lookup returns CDR1 SGHAT and CDR2 FQNNGV. The CDR3 length is 14 residues. V was pared by 4 bases and J by 6 bases, with 5 bases of the junction left unmatched. The DNA read from the CDR3 is TGTGCCAGCAGCTGGGGCACTAGCGGCAATGAG. It codes for CASSWGTSGNE. The whole CDR3 reads CASSWGTSGNEQFF.

A note on this clone: The sequence runs out 3 residues before the end of the CDR3; the remainder is reconstructed from the germline J gene. The chain recombines TRBV12-3 or TRBV12-4 with TRBJ1-5; 8 bases align to TRBD1. V lost 5 bases and J lost 7; bases outside the gene matches: 7. This CDR3 comprises 14 residues. CDR3 protein: CASSTDRGRQPQHF. Incomplete CDR3 DNA: TGTGCCAGCAGTACCGACAGGGGCAGACAGCCC.

Concerning this clone itself: The sequence runs out 3 residues before the end of the CDR3; the remainder is reconstructed from the germline J gene. The rearrangement links TRBV2 to TRBJ2-3, with 11 bases aligning to TRBD2. The germline CDR1 and CDR2 sequences are SNHLY and FYNNEI. There are 14 residues in the CDR3. The V gene end was trimmed by 5 bases and the J gene end by 8 bases; junction bases not matched to a gene: 6. The DNA read from the CDR3 is TGTGCCAGCAGTACCACTAGCGGGAGCGGTACG. It translates to CASSTTSGSGT. The CDR3 reads in full as CASSTTSGSGTQYF.

The CDR3 DNA, read in part, is TGCGCCAGCAGCCCGATACTCACACAGGGATTTAACTATGGC. It codes for CASSPILTQGFNYG. The entire CDR3 is CASSPILTQGFNYGYTF. The chain employs TRBV5-1 and TRBJ1-2; D possibly corresponds to TRBD1 (6 bases). Read coverage stops 3 residues before the CDR3 terminus; the germline J gene supplies the remainder. CDR3 length: 17 amino acids. V was cut by 4 bases and J by 1 base, with 20 bases left in between. The germline CDR1 and CDR2 sequences are SGHRS and YFSETQ.

Note on this clone: The sequence runs out 3 residues before the end of the CDR3; the remainder is reconstructed from the germline J gene. The rearrangement links TRBV7-2 to TRBJ1-1, with D perhaps matching TRBD1 (5 bases). CDR1 and CDR2 from the germline V gene are SGHTA and FQGNSA. The CDR3 is 14 amino acids. CDR3 bases read: TGTGCCAGCAGCCAGGGACTAGCGGAAGAGACA. Translated: CASSQGLAEET. The full CDR3 protein reads CASSQGLAEETAFF. The full variable domain, its missing parts supplied by reference TRBV7-2 and TRBJ1-1, is GAGVSQSPSNKVTEKGKDVELRCDPISGHTALYWYRQSLGQGLEFLIYFQGNSAPDKSGLPSDRFSAERTGGSVSTLTIQRTQQEDSAVYLCASSQGLAEETAFFGQGTRLTVV.

Turning to this clone: The observed sequence ends 3 residues before the CDR3 terminus, with the missing tail filled in from the germline J gene. The chain links TRBV14 to TRBJ2-7; D perhaps matches TRBD1 (5 bases). Trimming shortened V by 4 bases and J by 4 bases, and 14 bases separated the two germline ends. CDR1 SGHDN and CDR2 FVKESK come from the germline V gene. The length of the CDR3 is 14 residues. CDR3 loop: CASSRNTGPYEQYF. The CDR3 DNA, read in part, is TGTGCCAGCAGCCGGAATACAGGACCGTACGAG.

CDR3 DNA, as far as it was read: TGTGCCTGGGTACCGGGACAGTCCTACGAG. Translation: CAWVPGQSYE. The CDR3 in its entirety is CAWVPGQSYEQYF. The chain is built from TRBV30 and TRBJ2-7, with 7 nucleotides matching TRBD1. The read ends 3 residues early relative to the CDR3; the germline J gene fills the gap. The junction had 5 bases not matched to a gene; V was cut back by 5 bases and J by 1 base. The CDR3 loop spans 13 amino acids. Germline V lookup: CDR1 GTSNPN, CDR2 SVGIG (reference sequence).

A remark on this clone: The read halts 3 residues ahead of the CDR3 end, with the missing end drawn from the germline J gene. V and J are TRBV5-1 and TRBJ2-5, with D perhaps TRBD2 (6 bases). Germline V gene lookup returns CDR1 SGHRS and CDR2 YFSETQ. The CDR3 consists of 13 residues. Trimming pared 5 bases from V and 2 bases from J, leaving 10 bases between. CDR3: CASSGGVQETQYF. Incomplete CDR3 DNA: TGCGCCAGCAGTGGCGGGGTTCAAGAGACC.

A note on this clone: The CDR3 extends 3 residues past the end of the read, so its final part is completed from the germline J gene. The V call is TRBV13, the J call TRBJ2-1, with 8 bases lining up with TRBD2. Trimming took 1 base from V and 5 from J; bases not matched to a gene: 4. Germline CDR1 and CDR2: PRHDT and FYEKMQ (reference sequence). The CDR3 is 15 amino acids. The CDR3 reads CASSLAGGPDNEQFF. Partial CDR3 DNA: TGTGCCAGCAGCTTAGCGGGGGGGCCGGACAATGAG.

As concerns this clone: The CDR3 extends 3 residues past the end of the read, so its final part is completed from the germline J gene. The chain is built from TRBV12-3 or TRBV12-4 and TRBJ1-5, with D perhaps matching TRBD1 (5 bases). The ends were cut back, 7 bases at V and 7 bases at J, with 14 bases in the middle. This CDR3 comprises 13 residues. The CDR3 protein is CASTLRGGQPQHF. The covered CDR3 bases are TGTGCCAGCACCCTAAGGGGAGGGCAGCCC.

As concerns this clone: Read sequence stops 3 residues before the CDR3 end, and the germline J gene provides the missing end. This chain links TRBV5-4 with TRBJ1-4; 7 positions match TRBD1. CDR3 length: 15 amino acids. Germline V CDR1 and CDR2: SGHNT, YYREEE (reference sequence). The junction had 2 bases not matched to a gene; V was cut back by 0 bases and J by 3 bases. The part of the CDR3 DNA that was read is TGTGCCAGCAGCTTGGAGACAGGGCCTAATGAAAAA. Protein product: CASSLETGPNEK. The entire CDR3 reads CASSLETGPNEKLFF.